This T cell receptor beta chain was sequenced for a study of cytomegalovirus exposure and HLA in healthy donors. Study-wide results and caveats: When analyzed later, the rates of TCR association showed variation by HLA locus, with DRB1 the most and HLA-C the fewest. When analyzed later, a missense DCLRE1C variant was found to be linked to TCR beta V- and J-gene trimming. Certain sequence variants were highly shared and formed a cluster, and this cluster was likely a sequencing artifact.

The CDR3 has 13 amino acids. Germline V gene data show CDR1 as SGHRS and CDR2 as YFSETQ. V shed 3 bases and J 5 bases; nucleotides not matched to a gene: 2. A note on this clone: Its antigen is currently unknown. Distinct nucleotide sequences in the sample also encode this CDR3.

The PCR had 60 Vbeta and 13 Jbeta primers. Using immunoSEQ multiplex PCR, the repertoire was profiled, and TCRdb retains in-frame clones only, with some absent. The table shows some 150,000 clones, with approximately 81% occurring only once. The receptor was isolated from a woman younger than 45 in good health and CMV-seropositive. Sequencing was performed on PBMCs. The chain employs TRBV5-1 and TRBJ2-7; TRBD1 matches at 10 bases. In nucleotides, the CDR3 is TGCGCCAGCAGCTCGGGGACAGGGGACGAGCAGTACTTC. Translating it yields CASSSGTGDEQYF.